The rows below give T cell receptor beta chains drawn from one sample of a study of OX40 agonist ivuxolimab in advanced cancers. Assay used: immunoSEQ multiplex PCR; TCRdb lists only in-frame clones, some missing. The table shows under 85,000 clones, with roughly 86% occurring only once. The starting material was CD4+ or CD8+ T cells sorted from blood, obtained in a trial of the OX40 agonist ivuxolimab. The receptors stem from an adult with an advanced solid tumor such as melanoma, head and neck, liver or kidney cancer. Both conserved end residues are part of each CDR3. D genes are given only for firm matches. Clone sizes are given selectively: once, few, many, or a class where the clone is expanded.

CDR3 DNA	CDR3 protein	D gene	clone size	J gene	V gene
TGTGCCAGCTCGACAGGGGGCACAGATACGCAGTATTTT	CASSTGGTDTQYF	TRBD1	.	TRBJ2-3	TRBV28
TGTGCCAGCAGTCCGACTAGCGGGGGGGCCGGAGATACGCAGTATTTT	CASSPTSGGAGDTQYF	TRBD2	.	TRBJ2-3	TRBV2
TGCGCCAGCAGACGGGACAGGGCCTACGAGCAGTACTTC	CASRRDRAYEQYF	TRBD1	.	TRBJ2-7	TRBV23-1
TGTGCCAGCATTAGGACAGGGGGAGGTGGTGGGGCCAACGTCCTGACTTTC	CASIRTGGGGGANVLTF	TRBD1	.	TRBJ2-6	TRBV28
TGTGCCAGCAGCTTGGGCGGGGGACAAGAGACCCAGTACTTC	CASSLGGGQETQYF	TRBD2	once	TRBJ2-5	TRBV7-2
TGTGCCAGCTCGGCAGCACTAGCTGGCACCGGGGAGCTGTTTTTT	CASSAALAGTGELFF	.	.	TRBJ2-2	TRBV18
TGTGCCAGCCGAAGGGACTCCCAATCCGGGGAGCTGTTTTTT	CASRRDSQSGELFF	.	.	TRBJ2-2	TRBV5-6
TGTGCCAGTAGTATTCGGCAGGGAAGGCAAGAGACCCAGTACTTC	CASSIRQGRQETQYF	.	.	TRBJ2-5	TRBV19
TGTGCCTGGAGCTCTCTCGGGACAGCGAACACCGGGGAGCTGTTTTTT	CAWSSLGTANTGELFF	TRBD1	.	TRBJ2-2	TRBV30
TGTGCCAGCAGCTCCGGACTAGATTACAATGAGCAGTTCTTC	CASSSGLDYNEQFF	TRBD2	.	TRBJ2-1	TRBV5-4
TGCGCCAGCAGCTTGGTGCCAGGGGGTGAACAGCCCCAGCATTTT	CASSLVPGGEQPQHF	TRBD1	.	TRBJ1-5	TRBV5-1
TGTGCCAGCAGTTTATCGATTCAGCGGACTTTTGAGGATGAGCAGTTCTTC	CASSLSIQRTFEDEQFF	.	.	TRBJ2-1	TRBV27
TGCGCCAGCAGCTTAGCGGGAGCGATCTACAATGAGCAGTTCTTC	CASSLAGAIYNEQFF	TRBD2	.	TRBJ2-1	TRBV5-1
TGTGCCAGCAGTAGCCCAGGGGGGGCGTATAGGCGACAGTACTTC	CASSSPGGAYRRQYF	.	.	TRBJ2-7	TRBV27
TGCGCCAGCAGCCAAGTAGAACAGGGGCTGCCATACGAGCAGTACTTC	CASSQVEQGLPYEQYF	TRBD1	.	TRBJ2-7	TRBV4-1
TGCAGCGCCTCTGGGGGGCAAAAGGAAAACACCATATATTTT	CSASGGQKENTIYF	.	once	TRBJ1-3	TRBV29-1
TGCGCCAGCAGCCTTACGGGGATATACGAGCAGTACTTC	CASSLTGIYEQYF	.	.	TRBJ2-7	TRBV4-1
TGTGCCAGCAGCGTAGAAGAGACCCAGTACTTC	CASSVEETQYF	.	.	TRBJ2-5	TRBV9
TGCGCCAGCAGCACTCACGACATACTCTATGGCTACACCTTC	CASSTHDILYGYTF	.	.	TRBJ1-2	TRBV5-1
TGTGCCAGCAGCCGGTCCGGACTAGCGGGAGGGCTGGCCTACGAGCAGTACTTC	CASSRSGLAGGLAYEQYF	TRBD2	.	TRBJ2-7	TRBV13
TGTGCCAGCTCACCACTGTCGGGTAGCGGGGGGACTACCTACGAGCAGTACTTC	CASSPLSGSGGTTYEQYF	TRBD2	.	TRBJ2-7	TRBV18
TGTGCCAGCAGCCTCAGACAGGGGGCGGTCAAAGAGACCCAGTACTTC	CASSLRQGAVKETQYF	TRBD1	.	TRBJ2-5	TRBV11-1
TGTGCCAGCTTAGGGTCAGGTGTTTGGTATGGCTACACCTTC	CASLGSGVWYGYTF	.	.	TRBJ1-2	TRBV28
TGTGCCAGCAGCTCGGCGGGGCCGGGATCCGGAAACACCATATATTTT	CASSSAGPGSGNTIYF	.	.	TRBJ1-3	TRBV7-8
TGTGCCAGCAGCTTAGCGCGTCCCGACGCCGAGCAGTACTTC	CASSLARPDAEQYF	.	.	TRBJ2-7	TRBV7-8
TGTGCCAGCAGCTTGGTCGACAGCTTCTCTGGAAACACCATATATTTT	CASSLVDSFSGNTIYF	.	.	TRBJ1-3	TRBV5-4
TGTGCCAGCAGTGACCCGGGGGACAGGGACCACTTC	CASSDPGDRDHF	TRBD1	.	TRBJ2-7	TRBV6-1
TGTGCCAGCAGGGGCAGGGTTCATGAAAAACTGTTTTTT	CASRGRVHEKLFF	.	.	TRBJ1-4	TRBV6-5
TGCGCCAGCAGCGGGTCTTTCTACGAGCAGTACTTC	CASSGSFYEQYF	.	few	TRBJ2-7	TRBV5-1
TGTGCCAGTAGTAGGGGAGGGGGTAGCAATCAGCCCCAGCATTTT	CASSRGGGSNQPQHF	.	few	TRBJ1-5	TRBV19
TGTGCCAGCAGTTATACCGGGACAGGTCCCCAAGAGACCCAGTACTTC	CASSYTGTGPQETQYF	TRBD1	once	TRBJ2-5	TRBV28
TGTGCCAGCAGCCCCCGACGACAGGGGGCGGGCACCGGGGAGCTGTTTTTT	CASSPRRQGAGTGELFF	TRBD1	once	TRBJ2-2	TRBV11-3
TGTGCCACCGACGCTGGGGGGGCATCACACGAGCAGTACTTC	CATDAGGASHEQYF	.	.	TRBJ2-7	TRBV19
TGTGCCCGTCCGGGACAGGGGGCGGAAAAACTGTTTTTT	CARPGQGAEKLFF	TRBD1	.	TRBJ1-4	TRBV6-5
TGTGCCACCAGCAGAGCTATAGGGGAGGATGAGCAGTTCTTC	CATSRAIGEDEQFF	.	.	TRBJ2-1	TRBV15
TGTGCCTGCCTTCTGCCAGCAGATACGCAGTATTTT	CACLLPADTQYF	.	.	TRBJ2-3	TRBV30
TGTGCCAGCTCAAGCCAGGGTGGCACCGGGGAGCTGTTTTTT	CASSSQGGTGELFF	.	once	TRBJ2-2	TRBV18
TGTGCCAGCAGTGCCCCCTCCCGGAACATTCAGTACTTC	CASSAPSRNIQYF	.	.	TRBJ2-4	TRBV25-1
TGTGCCAGCTCATCTAGCACAGATACGCAGTATTTT	CASSSSTDTQYF	.	.	TRBJ2-3	TRBV18
TGTGCCAGCAGCCAGACTAGCGGGAGGGGGAATGAGCAGTTCTTC	CASSQTSGRGNEQFF	TRBD2	.	TRBJ2-1	TRBV14
TGCGCCAGCAGCTTGATTGGACAGGGAAATTCACCCCTCCACTTT	CASSLIGQGNSPLHF	TRBD1	.	TRBJ1-6	TRBV5-1
TGTGCCATCAGGGGACTAGCGGAGAACGAGCAGTACTTC	CAIRGLAENEQYF	TRBD2	.	TRBJ2-7	TRBV10-3